These 16 T cell receptor beta chains were sequenced from one sample in a study of T cells in women clearing cervical HPV infection. The method was immunoSEQ multiplex PCR; TCRdb's version includes in-frame clones alone and lacks a portion of them. The ten top clones account for under 30%, within a sample of 9,000 to 15,000 clones. What was sequenced was blood buffy coat. The receptors originated from a woman aged 18-70 years with a cervical HPV16 infection that either progressed to CIN3+ or cleared (not recorded which).

For this clone: The sequenced fragment ends 3 residues before the CDR3 boundary, so the rest is inferred from the germline J gene. The V and J genes are TRBV29-1 and TRBJ2-7; D not resolved. Germline V gene sequence: CDR1 SQVTM, CDR2 ANQGSEA. The V end lost 5 bases, the J end lost 3 bases, and 8 bases lay between the germline ends. The CDR3 is made up of 11 amino acids. Here the CDR3 reads CSVLQHYEQYF. Partial CDR3 DNA: TGCAGCGTTCTACAGCACTACGAG.

Remarks on this clone: Coverage ceases 3 residues before the CDR3 finishes, and the germline J gene fills in the end. The chain has TRBV28 and TRBJ1-4; weak D call: TRBD1 (5 bases). The CDR3 is 14 amino acids. The germline V gene has CDR1 MDHEN and CDR2 SYDVKM. V lost 3 bases, J lost 6 bases, and 11 bases lay in between. CDR3 DNA (partial): TGTGCCAGCAGTTTCTCAGGGTGGGATGAAAAA. Translating it yields CASSFSGWDEK. The complete CDR3 sequence is CASSFSGWDEKLFF.

In the case of this clone: The read finishes 3 residues shy of the CDR3 end, and the germline J gene is used to complete it. J is TRBJ1-4 and V is TRBV6-2 or TRBV6-3, with D uncertain. This CDR3 contains 15 residues. V was pared by 4 bases and J by 7 bases, with 16 bases between. CDR1 and CDR2 from the germline V gene are MNHEY and SVGEGT. CDR3 DNA (partial): TGTGCCAGCAGTTCCCCCTCGGTGGTTAGTGAAAAA. It specifies CASSSPSVVSEK. The entire CDR3 protein is CASSSPSVVSEKLFF.

As regards this clone: The sequence runs out 3 residues before the end of the CDR3; the remainder is reconstructed from the germline J gene. The rearrangement uses TRBV30 and TRBJ1-5; D perhaps matches TRBD1 (5 bases). The germline CDR1 and CDR2 sequences are GTSNPN and SVGIG (reference sequence). The CDR3 length is 12 residues. Trimming stripped 5 bases from V and 5 bases from J, with 10 bases between. Incomplete CDR3 DNA: TGTGCCTGGTCACAGGCGGATCAGCCC. Residues: CAWSQADQP. The complete CDR3 reads CAWSQADQPQHF.

Remarks on this clone: The sequenced fragment ends 3 residues before the CDR3 boundary, so the rest is inferred from the germline J gene. V is TRBV30 and J is TRBJ2-7; D call uncertain. Germline V CDR1 and CDR2: GTSNPN, SVGIG (reference sequence). The V end was cut by 5 bases, the J end by 2 bases, with 13 bases between. CDR3 length: 13 amino acids. CDR3 in amino acids: CAWLGSSTYEQYF. Incomplete CDR3 DNA: TGTGCCTGGTTAGGGTCTTCTACCTACGAG. The whole variable domain, remainder taken from reference TRBV30 and TRBJ2-7, is SQTIHQWPATLVQPVGSPLSLECTVEGTSNPNLYWYRQAAGRGLQLLFYSVGIGQISSEVPQNLSASRPQDRQFILSSKKLLLSDSGFYLCAWLGSSTYEQYFGPGTRLTVT.

As concerns this clone: The read gets to within 3 residues of the CDR3 end, and the germline J gene fills in the rest. This chain uses TRBV5-4 with TRBJ2-3, with 8 positions matching TRBD2. V was pared by 4 bases and J by 6 bases, with 7 bases of the junction left unmatched. The CDR3 consists of 14 residues. Germline V CDR1 and CDR2: SGHNT, YYREEE (reference sequence). Partial CDR3 DNA: TGTGCCAGCAGCCTGGGACTAGTGACCGATACG. It specifies CASSLGLVTDT. The whole CDR3 protein reads CASSLGLVTDTQYF. The full variable domain, its missing parts supplied by reference TRBV5-4 and TRBJ2-3, is ETGVTQSPTHLIKTRGQQVTLRCSSQSGHNTVSWYQQALGQGPQFIFQYYREEENGRGNFPPRFSGLQFPNYSSELNVNALELDDSALYLCASSLGLVTDTQYFGPGTRLTVL.

Concerning this clone itself: The read ends 3 residues shy of where the CDR3 ends; the end is completed using the germline J gene. The chain combines TRBV11-3 with TRBJ1-1; tentative D call: TRBD1 (5 bases). V gave up 2 bases and J gave up 4 bases, with 11 bases separating them. In germline, CDR1 is SGHNT, CDR2 YENEEA. CDR3 size: 14 residues. CDR3 DNA, as far as it was read: TGTGCCAGCAGCTTAAGGGGAAAGGTCACTGAA. Its translation is CASSLRGKVTE. The whole CDR3 region reads CASSLRGKVTEAFF.

A remark on this clone: From the germline J gene comes the end of the CDR3, since the read stops 3 residues before it. The V and J genes are TRBV5-4 and TRBJ2-1, with 9 bases identical to TRBD1. J was trimmed by 8 bases and V by 7 bases; bases with no gene match: 4. In germline, CDR1 is SGHNT, CDR2 YYREEE (reference sequence). CDR3 length equals 12 residues. CDR3 sequence: CASGDREDEQFF. Incomplete CDR3 DNA: TGTGCCAGCGGGGACAGGGAGGATGAG.

In regard to this clone: Coverage ceases 3 residues before the CDR3 finishes, and the germline J gene fills in the end. J is TRBJ2-5 and V is TRBV20-1; possibly TRBD1 for D (5 bases). CDR1 is DFQATT and CDR2 is SNEGSKA in the germline V gene (reference sequence). V dropped 4 bases and J dropped 3 bases, with 9 bases sitting between them. This CDR3 comprises 12 residues. The CDR3 is CSATPTEETQYF. CDR3 DNA (partial): TGCAGTGCTACCCCGACAGAAGAGACC.

Note on this clone: Read sequence stops 3 residues before the CDR3 end, and the germline J gene provides the missing end. The chain employs TRBV10-3 and TRBJ2-2; the D is unclear. The V gene's germline CDR1 is ENHRY and CDR2 SYGVKD. The length of the CDR3 is 15 residues. V lost 4 bases, J lost 0 bases, and 9 bases lay in between. The sequenced CDR3 bases are TGTGCCATCAGTGGGCAGACAACGAACACCGGGGAG. Residues: CAISGQTTNTGE. The whole CDR3 sequence is CAISGQTTNTGELFF.

Worth noting for this clone: The read stops 3 residues short of the end of the CDR3; the missing end is completed from the germline J gene. The V and J genes are TRBV14 and TRBJ1-4; 8 nucleotides match TRBD1. The CDR3 loop spans 15 amino acids. In germline, CDR1 is SGHDN, CDR2 FVKESK. The J segment lost 7 bases and the V segment lost 4 bases, leaving 8 bases of the junction unmatched. CDR3 sequence: CASSLAGTGREKLFF. The covered CDR3 bases are TGTGCCAGCAGCCTAGCCGGGACAGGACGTGAAAAA.

Comment on this clone: The read is 3 residues too short to cover the CDR3 end, so that end is filled in from the germline J gene. The rearrangement links TRBV5-1 to TRBJ2-3, with 8 bases matching TRBD1. V was pared by 0 bases and J by 2 bases, with 5 bases of the junction left unmatched. Germline V gene data show CDR1 as SGHRS and CDR2 as YFSETQ. CDR3 length: 16 residues. CDR3 sequence: CASSLDTGGFTDTQYF. The DNA read from the CDR3 is TGCGCCAGCAGCTTGGATACAGGGGGATTCACAGATACG.

Note on this clone: The read halts 3 residues ahead of the CDR3 end, with the missing end drawn from the germline J gene. The chain recombines TRBV6-1 with TRBJ1-6; 10 bases are a match to TRBD1. The CDR3 runs 16 residues. Trimming removed 0 bases from V and 7 bases from J; junction bases left unmatched: 3. The germline CDR1 and CDR2 sequences are MNHNS and SASEGT. The CDR3 region is CASSEAPGQGNSPLHF. The sequenced part of the CDR3 DNA is TGTGCCAGCAGTGAAGCCCCGGGACAGGGGAATTCACCC.

Measured by frequency, this clone is medium-sized. The CDR3 is cut off 3 residues early in the read; its end comes from the germline J gene. The chain recombines TRBV30 with TRBJ2-5; no firm D call. The CDR3 is made up of 12 amino acids. CDR1 is GTSNPN, CDR2 SVGIG, per germline (reference sequence). V was trimmed by 2 bases and J by 3 bases, leaving 7 bases between them. The sequenced part of the CDR3 DNA is TGTGCCTGGAGTCAGAAAAAAGAGACC. It yields the protein CAWSQKKET. The complete CDR3 protein is CAWSQKKETQYF.

Concerning this clone itself: Read coverage stops 3 residues before the CDR3 terminus; the germline J gene supplies the remainder. This rearrangement joins TRBV18 to TRBJ1-2; D ambiguous. The germline CDR1 and CDR2 sequences are KGHSH and LQKENI. There are 15 residues in the CDR3. The sequenced CDR3 bases are TGTGCCAGCTCACAAACTAGCGGGCCCTCCTACGAC. Translating gives CASSQTSGPSYD. The CDR3 as a whole reads CASSQTSGPSYDYTF.

Details on this clone: The CDR3 end falls 3 residues outside the read, so it is completed with the germline J gene. V and J are TRBV11-2 and TRBJ2-5, with D uncertain. There are 11 residues in the CDR3. Germline-derived CDR1 and CDR2 are SGHAT and FQNNGV. V was trimmed by 6 bases and J by 3 bases, leaving 5 bases between them. The covered CDR3 bases are TGTGCCAGCAGTCAGGAAGAGACC. Residues: CASSQEET. The entire CDR3 protein reads CASSQEETQYF.